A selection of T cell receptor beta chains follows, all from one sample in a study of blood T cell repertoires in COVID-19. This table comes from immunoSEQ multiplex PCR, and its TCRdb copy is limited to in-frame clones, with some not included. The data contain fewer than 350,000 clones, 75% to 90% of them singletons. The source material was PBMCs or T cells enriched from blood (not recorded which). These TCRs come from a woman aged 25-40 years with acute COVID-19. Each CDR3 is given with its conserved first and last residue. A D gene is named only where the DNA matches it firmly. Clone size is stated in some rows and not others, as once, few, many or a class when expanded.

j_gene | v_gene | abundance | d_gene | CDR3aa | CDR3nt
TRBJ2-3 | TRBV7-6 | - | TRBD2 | CASSAASGRSWDTQYF | TGTGCCAGCAGCGCGGCTAGCGGGAGGAGTTGGGATACGCAGTATTTT
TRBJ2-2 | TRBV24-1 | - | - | CATGKNRDYRNTGELFF | TGTGCCACCGGTAAGAACCGGGATTACCGTAACACCGGGGAGCTGTTTTTT
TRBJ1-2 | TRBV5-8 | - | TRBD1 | CASSLGRGRDYGYTF | TGTGCCAGCAGCTTAGGCAGGGGGCGCGACTATGGCTACACCTTC
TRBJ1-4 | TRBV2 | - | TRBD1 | CASSEAWDRINSNEKLFF | TGTGCCAGCAGTGAAGCGTGGGACAGGATTAATTCTAATGAAAAACTGTTTTTT
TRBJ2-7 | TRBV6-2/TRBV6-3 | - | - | CASSPPRVRDNWACEQYF | TGTGCCAGCAGTCCCCCACGTGTCAGGGATAATTGGGCCTGCGAGCAGTACTTC
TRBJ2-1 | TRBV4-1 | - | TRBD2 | CASSHPPPGLAGGSYNEQFF | TGCGCCAGCAGCCACCCCCCTCCGGGACTAGCGGGAGGTTCCTACAATGAGCAGTTCTTC
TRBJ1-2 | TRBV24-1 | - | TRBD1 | CATSDRGTGWGSTNYGYTF | TGTGCCACCAGTGACCGCGGGACAGGGTGGGGATCGACTAACTATGGCTACACCTTC
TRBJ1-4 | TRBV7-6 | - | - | CASRTTASTNEKLFF | TGTGCCAGCAGAACGACAGCCTCAACTAATGAAAAACTGTTTTTT
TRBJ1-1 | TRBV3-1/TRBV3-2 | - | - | CASSRDSSMGTNTEAFF | TGTGCCAGCAGCCGAGATTCTTCCATGGGGACTAACACTGAAGCTTTCTTT
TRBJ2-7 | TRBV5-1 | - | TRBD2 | CVSSLRSSGYYEQYF | TGCGTCAGCAGCTTGAGGTCTAGCGGGTACTACGAGCAGTACTTC
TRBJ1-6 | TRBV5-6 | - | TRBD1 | CASSLGDRDNSPLHF | TGTGCCAGCAGCTTGGGGGACAGGGATAATTCACCCCTCCACTTT
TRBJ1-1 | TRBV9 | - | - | CASSPPWGDTEAFF | TGTGCCAGCAGCCCACCGTGGGGGGACACTGAAGCTTTCTTT
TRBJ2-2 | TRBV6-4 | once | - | CASSEQGAGELFF | TGTGCCAGCAGTGAACAGGGAGCCGGGGAGCTGTTTTTT
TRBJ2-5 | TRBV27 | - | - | CASSLSNGGSSETQYF | TGTGCCAGCAGTTTATCGAACGGGGGATCAAGCGAGACCCAGTACTTC
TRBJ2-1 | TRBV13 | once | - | CASSQGNEQFF | TGTGCCAGCAGCCAGGGGAATGAGCAGTTCTTC
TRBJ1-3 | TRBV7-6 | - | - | CASSSFRSSGNTIYF | TGTGCCAGCAGCTCCTTCCGGAGCTCTGGAAACACCATATATTTT
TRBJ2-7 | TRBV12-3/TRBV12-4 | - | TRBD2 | CASSREGPYEQYF | TGTGCCAGCAGCAGGGAGGGCCCCTACGAGCAGTACTTC
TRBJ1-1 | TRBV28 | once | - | CASRLPGVGTEAFF | TGTGCCAGCAGACTCCCAGGGGTGGGGACTGAAGCTTTCTTT
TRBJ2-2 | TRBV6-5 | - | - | CAKQHGRGDTGELFF | TGTGCCAAACAACATGGGAGGGGGGACACCGGGGAGCTGTTTTTT
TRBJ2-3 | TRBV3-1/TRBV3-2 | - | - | CASSRQEYTDTQYF | TGTGCCAGCAGCCGACAGGAATACACAGATACGCAGTATTTT
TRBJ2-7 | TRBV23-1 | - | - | CASSPGRDRGYEQYF | TGCGCCAGCAGCCCGGGTCGAGACAGAGGCTACGAGCAGTACTTC
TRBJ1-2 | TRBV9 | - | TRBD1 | CASSGTGGNYGYTF | TGTGCCAGCAGCGGGACAGGGGGAAACTATGGCTACACCTTC
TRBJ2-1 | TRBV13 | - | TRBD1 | CASSSWTGNNEQFF | TGTGCCAGCAGCTCTTGGACAGGGAACAATGAGCAGTTCTTC
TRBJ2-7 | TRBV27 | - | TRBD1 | CASRRQGGYEQYF | TGTGCCAGCAGACGACAGGGGGGGTACGAGCAGTACTTC
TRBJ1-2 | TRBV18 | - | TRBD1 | CASSPLRDRDSLYGYTF | TGTGCCAGCTCACCACTACGGGACAGGGACTCTCTCTATGGCTACACCTTC
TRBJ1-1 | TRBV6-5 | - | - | CASSYSRVQGNTEAFF | TGTGCCAGCAGTTACTCGAGAGTCCAGGGGAACACTGAAGCTTTCTTT
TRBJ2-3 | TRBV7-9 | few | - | CASSLLSADTQYF | TGTGCCAGCAGCTTACTTTCGGCAGATACGCAGTATTTT
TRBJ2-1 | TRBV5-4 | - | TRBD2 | CASSPEGLADYNEQFF | TGTGCCAGCAGCCCGGAGGGACTAGCGGATTACAATGAGCAGTTCTTC
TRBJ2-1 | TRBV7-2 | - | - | CASRFGEGPYNEQFF | TGTGCCAGCAGGTTCGGGGAAGGCCCCTACAATGAGCAGTTCTTC
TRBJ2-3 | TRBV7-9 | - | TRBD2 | CASRRTSGSTDTQYF | TGTGCCAGCAGAAGGACTAGCGGAAGCACAGATACGCAGTATTTT
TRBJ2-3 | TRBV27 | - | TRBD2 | CASSLGLAGADTQYF | TGTGCCAGCAGCCTAGGACTAGCTGGGGCAGATACGCAGTATTTT
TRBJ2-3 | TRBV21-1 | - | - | CASSKIPFRSTDTQYF | TGTGCCAGCAGCAAGATTCCATTTCGGTCCACAGATACGCAGTATTTT
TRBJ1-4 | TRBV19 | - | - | CASSAGSANEKLFF | TGTGCCAGTAGTGCGGGGAGCGCTAATGAAAAACTGTTTTTT
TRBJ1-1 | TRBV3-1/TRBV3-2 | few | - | CASSRGNTEAFF | TGTGCCAGCAGCCGAGGGAACACTGAAGCTTTCTTT
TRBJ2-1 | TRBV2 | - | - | CASSIREAEAYNEQFF | TGTGCCAGCAGCATAAGGGAGGCGGAAGCCTACAATGAGCAGTTCTTC
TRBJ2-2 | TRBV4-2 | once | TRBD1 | CASSQATGASTGELFF | TGTGCCAGCAGCCAAGCGACAGGGGCCTCTACCGGGGAGCTGTTTTTT
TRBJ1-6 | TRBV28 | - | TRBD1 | CASSFVKGQGETPPLHF | TGTGCCAGCAGTTTCGTAAAAGGACAGGGGGAAACACCACCCCTCCACTTT
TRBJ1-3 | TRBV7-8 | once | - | CASSLHTGMSSGNTIYF | TGTGCCAGCAGCTTGCATACAGGAATGAGCTCTGGAAACACCATATATTTT
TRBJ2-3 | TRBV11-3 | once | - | CASSLSSHSDAIGDTQYF | TGTGCCAGCAGCTTATCCAGTCATAGCGACGCCATAGGGGATACGCAGTATTTT
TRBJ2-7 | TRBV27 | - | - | CASSPDGREQYF | TGTGCCAGCAGTCCAGATGGGAGAGAGCAGTACTTC
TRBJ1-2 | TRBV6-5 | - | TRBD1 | CASTQPGQGYGYTF | TGTGCCAGCACCCAACCGGGACAGGGATATGGCTACACCTTC
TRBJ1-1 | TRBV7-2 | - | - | CASSLSVVGNTEAFF | TGTGCCAGCAGCTTATCGGTCGTTGGGAACACTGAAGCTTTCTTT
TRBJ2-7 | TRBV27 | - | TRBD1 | CASSCDRDRVRYF | TGTGCCAGCAGTTGCGACCGGGACAGGGTTCGGTACTTC
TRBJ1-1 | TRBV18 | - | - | CASSPKTLNTEAFF | TGTGCCAGCTCACCAAAGACACTGAACACTGAAGCTTTCTTT
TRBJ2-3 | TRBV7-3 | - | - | CASSQAVAAGTSTDTQYF | TGTGCCAGCAGCCAAGCGGTAGCGGCGGGTACGAGCACAGATACGCAGTATTTT
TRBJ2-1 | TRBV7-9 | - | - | CASSPVASGEYNEQFF | TGTGCCAGCAGCCCAGTAGCGTCAGGGGAATACAATGAGCAGTTCTTC
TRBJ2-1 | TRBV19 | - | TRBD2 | CASSIAVTSGSYNEQFF | TGTGCCAGTAGTATAGCAGTGACTAGCGGCTCCTACAATGAGCAGTTCTTC
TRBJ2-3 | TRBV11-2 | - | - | CASSLDLGLMTQYF | TGTGCCAGCAGCTTAGATCTGGGCCTTATGACGCAGTATTTT
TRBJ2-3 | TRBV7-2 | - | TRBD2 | CASSFQLAGGPRTDTQYF | TGTGCCAGCAGCTTCCAACTAGCGGGAGGGCCTCGCACAGATACGCAGTATTTT
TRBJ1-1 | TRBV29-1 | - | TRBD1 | CSVEGTGGRDTEAFF | TGCAGCGTTGAGGGAACAGGGGGCCGGGACACTGAAGCTTTCTTT
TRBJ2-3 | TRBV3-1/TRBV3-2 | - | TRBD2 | CASSPWIAGVPDTQYF | TGTGCCAGCAGCCCCTGGATAGCGGGAGTACCAGATACGCAGTATTTT